This TCR beta chain was sequenced in a study of blood T cell repertoires in COVID-19. Study information: Sites in the United States, Italy and Spain provided acute and convalescent COVID-19 samples. The analysed material was cDNA or gDNA that came from T cells, B-cell-depleted T cells, or PBMCs.

The CDR3 covers 14 residues. The J segment lost 9 bases and the V segment lost 4 bases, leaving 5 bases of the junction unmatched. Looked up from germline, CDR1 is SGHRS and CDR2 is YFSETQ. In the original processing: It was from reference gene primer amplification that nucleated cell counts were estimated. Repertoires were generated with immunoSEQ multiplex PCR, while TCRdb's copy carries only in-frame clones and drops some. D and trimming come from the DNA, and the V and J calls and clone size come from that table. The sample records tens of thousands of clones, 85% being singletons. Sequenced material: peripheral blood. The clonotype originates from a man at least 80 years old with acute or convalescent COVID-19. The chain employs TRBV5-1 and TRBJ2-1; 12 nucleotides match TRBD2. CDR3 in DNA: TGCGCCAGCAGCCGACTAGCGGGGGTGGTTGAGCAGTTCTTC. This codes for CASSRLAGVVEQFF.